This T cell receptor (beta chain) derives from a study of T cells in Graves' hyperthyroidism and ophthalmopathy. The source material, RNA transcripts, was used to amplify TCR beta CDR3 regions. During a first-round RT-PCR of the TCR CDR3, the HTBI primer set was used. One entry per CDR3 protein results from TCRdb running MiXCR on the multiplex PCR reads. The repertoire consists of under 250,000 distinct CDR3 sequences, with roughly a quarter occurring once and the leading ten covering roughly 35%. General study results and limits: Blood also held most thyroid clonotypes expanded beyond 0.001.

This clonotype appeared many times. Its antigen is still unknown. This receptor was obtained from a woman in her thirties or forties with Graves' ophthalmopathy. Input material: blood.

CDR3 in DNA: TGTGCCACCAGCCTGGACTTGGGACCGATCTACGAGCAGTACTTC. It encodes CATSLDLGPIYEQYF. The chain combines TRBV15 with TRBJ2-7; D is possibly TRBD1 or TRBD2 (5 bases each). The CDR3 totals 15 residues. Looked up from germline, CDR1 is LNHNV and CDR2 is YYDKDF (reference sequence). Deletions cut 5 bases from V and 3 bases from J, with 17 bases between.